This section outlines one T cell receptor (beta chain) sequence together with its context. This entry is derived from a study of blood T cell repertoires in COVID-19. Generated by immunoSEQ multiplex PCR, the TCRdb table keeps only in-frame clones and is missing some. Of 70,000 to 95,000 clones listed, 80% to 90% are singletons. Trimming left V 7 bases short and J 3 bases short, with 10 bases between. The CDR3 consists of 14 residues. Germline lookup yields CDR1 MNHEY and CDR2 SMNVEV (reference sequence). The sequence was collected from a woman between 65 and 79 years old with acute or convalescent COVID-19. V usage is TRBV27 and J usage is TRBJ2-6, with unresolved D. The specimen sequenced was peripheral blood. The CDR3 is CASTRGIGANVLTF. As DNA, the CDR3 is TGTGCCAGCACCCGAGGTATTGGGGCCAACGTCCTGACTTTC.